The next 8 T cell receptor beta chains were all read from a single sample in a study of shared clonotypes between healthy human individuals. Here immunoSEQ multiplex PCR was the method, and the copy in TCRdb shows in-frame clones only, minus some. The sample yields 550,000 to 850,000 clones, about two thirds seen once. Specimen: memory CD4+ T cells sorted from blood. Documented subset: CD45RA-negative fraction. These TCRs come from a woman in her twenties or thirties in good health.

This clone came up many times. The V and J genes are TRBV7-2 and TRBJ2-5; D is unresolved. Germline V gene sequence: CDR1 SGHTA, CDR2 FQGNSA. V gave up 5 bases and J gave up 5 bases, with 15 bases separating them. There are 14 residues in the CDR3. CDR3 DNA: TGTGCCAGCAGCCCGAGGCGATGGGGTGAGACCCAGTACTTC. Protein product: CASSPRRWGETQYF.

The chain recombines TRBV7-6 with TRBJ2-7; D ambiguous. This CDR3 has 13 amino acids. CDR1 SGHVS and CDR2 FNYEAQ come from the germline V gene. Trimming stripped 4 bases from V and 4 bases from J, with 11 bases between. CDR3 in amino acids: CASSSPWGYEQYF. DNA for the CDR3: TGTGCCAGCAGCTCCCCGTGGGGTTACGAGCAGTACTTC.

The V and J genes are TRBV11-2 and TRBJ2-7; weak D call: TRBD1 (8 bases). V was shortened by 1 base and J by 3 bases, with 13 bases between the two germline ends. This CDR3 has 15 amino acids. Per the germline V gene, CDR1 is SGHAT and CDR2 is FQNNGV. CDR3 DNA sequence: TGTGCCAGCAGCTTAGCACAGGGGGGGGTCTACGAGCAGTACTTC. This sequence encodes CASSLAQGGVYEQYF.

V usage is TRBV10-2 and J usage is TRBJ2-7, with 7 bases matching TRBD1. Germline values: CDR1 WSHSY, CDR2 SAAADI. The CDR3 has 13 amino acids. J was trimmed by 4 bases and V by 6 bases; bases with no gene match: 6. The CDR3 protein is CASRRGTAYEQYF. The CDR3 DNA is TGCGCCAGCAGGAGAGGGACAGCATACGAGCAGTACTTC.

This clone was seen a few times. The chain uses TRBV6-6 and TRBJ1-5, with unresolved D. V gave up 2 bases and J gave up 3 bases, with 11 bases separating them. This CDR3 region has 15 residues. Germline CDR1 reads MNHNY; CDR2 reads SVGAGI (reference sequence). The CDR3 is CASSYGLGDNQPQHF. CDR3 DNA: TGTGCCAGCAGTTACGGTCTAGGAGACAATCAGCCCCAGCATTTT.

This clone came up once. The chain carries TRBV19 and TRBJ1-1, with D tentatively TRBD1 (6 bases). From germline, CDR1 is LNHDA and CDR2 SQIVND (reference sequence). The CDR3 is 14 amino acids. Trimming removed 7 bases from V and 5 bases from J, with 17 bases in between. The CDR3 coding sequence is TGTGCCAGTACCCTGGAAAGGGGGAGGACTGAAGCTTTCTTT. It yields the protein CASTLERGRTEAFF.

As for this clone: This may come from a read error, since a much larger clone is one base off. The sample contains more than one DNA sequence encoding this CDR3. CDR3 bases: TGTGCCAGCAGCTCTCAGCGGGACACTGAAGCTTTCTTT. Its protein is CASSSQRDTEAFF. This rearrangement joins TRBV7-6 to TRBJ1-1; D unresolved. The CDR3 is 13 residues long. Trimming removed 4 bases at V and 3 bases at J, with 9 bases between. Looked up from germline, CDR1 is SGHVS and CDR2 is FNYEAQ.

The gene calls are TRBV6-1 and TRBJ2-3, with TRBD2 matching over 15 bases. V shed 1 base and J 4 bases; nucleotides not matched to a gene: 3. Germline CDR1 reads MNHNS; CDR2 reads SASEGT. The CDR3 extends over 17 amino acids. CDR3 coding DNA: TGTGCCAGCAGTGAAGGAGGGACTAGCGGGAGGTCAGATACGCAGTATTTT. This codes for CASSEGGTSGRSDTQYF.